The 22 T cell receptor beta chains below come from one sample, sequenced in a study of blood T cell repertoires in COVID-19 (dated by TCRdb to about 2020). The library was prepared using the immunoSEQ multiplex PCR assay. Drawn from immuneACCESS, this table holds only the in-frame rearrangements with V and J called that TCRdb kept. Clones are partly lost; checked studies trace under half to an unresolved V gene and leave the rest unexplained. The sample yields about 120,000 clones; around 88% were counted once. The ten biggest clones cover around 10% of the sample. The specimen sequenced was peripheral blood. Source of these receptors: a man aged 45-65 years with acute or convalescent COVID-19.

The chain carries TRBV28 and TRBJ1-4; the D is unclear. The V end was cut by 4 bases, the J end by 8 bases, with 14 bases between. CDR1 MDHEN and CDR2 SYDVKM come from the germline V gene. The CDR3 consists of 14 residues. The DNA for the CDR3 is TGTGCCAGCAGTTACATACCCTTCCAGGAAAAACTGTTTTTT. Residues: CASSYIPFQEKLFF. The entire variable domain, with the rest obtained from reference TRBV28 and TRBJ1-4, is as follows: DVKVTQSSRYLVKRTGEKVFLECVQDMDHENMFWYRQDPGLGLRLIYFSYDVKMKEKGDIPEGYSVSREKKERFSLILESASTNQTSMYLCASSYIPFQEKLFFGSGTQLSVL.

The chain carries TRBV5-4 and TRBJ2-7, with 8 nucleotides matching TRBD1. Germline trimming cut 5 bases from V and 2 bases from J; bases unmatched to any gene: 3. The CDR3 is 13 residues long. Germline CDR1 is SGHNT and CDR2 is YYREEE (reference sequence). The CDR3 loop is CASSWTGTYEQYF. The DNA of the CDR3 is TGTGCCAGCAGTTGGACAGGGACCTACGAGCAGTACTTC.

The V and J genes are TRBV3-1 (or the pseudogene TRBV3-2) and TRBJ1-6; D might be TRBD1 (5 bases). The V and J ends lost 0 bases and 11 bases respectively, with 17 bases between them. Per the germline V gene, CDR1 is LGHDT and CDR2 is YNNKEL (reference sequence). The length of the CDR3 is 16 residues. As DNA, the CDR3 is TGTGCCAGCAGCCAAGATAGGGGAACAGGTACTACACCCCTCCACTTT. Translating it yields CASSQDRGTGTTPLHF.

V gene TRBV2 combines with J gene TRBJ2-5; D uncertain. There are 15 residues in the CDR3. V was shortened by 1 base and J by 7 bases, with 16 bases between the two germline ends. The germline gives CDR1 SNHLY, CDR2 FYNNEI. CDR3 nucleotide sequence: TGTGCCAGCAGTGAAGAGGCGGCCTCGTCGGGGACCCAGTACTTC. Translating it yields CASSEEAASSGTQYF.

The genes are TRBV11-3 and TRBJ2-7; 11 nucleotides agree with TRBD1. CDR1 SGHNT and CDR2 YENEEA come from the germline V gene. CDR3 length: 14 amino acids. V gave up 5 bases and J gave up 3 bases; unmatched junction bases: 3. The CDR3 DNA sequence: TGTGCCAGCAGCAAGGGGACAGGGGGCTACGAGCAGTACTTC. It codes for CASSKGTGGYEQYF.

The genes are TRBV28 and TRBJ1-3; the D gene is possibly TRBD1 (6 bases). Germline V gene lookup returns CDR1 MDHEN and CDR2 SYDVKM. The CDR3 is 14 residues long. Trimming cost V 3 bases and J 5 bases, with 11 bases left between them. The CDR3 region has the DNA TGTGCCAGCAGTTTCGCAGGGACAAGAAACACCATATATTTT. Translated, it gives CASSFAGTRNTIYF.

The rearrangement joins TRBV5-6 to TRBJ2-7; 9 bases are a match to TRBD1. With V trimmed by 4 bases and J by 1 base, 18 bases remained unmatched. Looked up from germline, CDR1 is SGHDT and CDR2 is YYEEEE. This CDR3 has 19 residues. The CDR3 sequence: CASSPAGQGTRMRSYEQYF. The CDR3 nucleotides read TGTGCCAGCAGCCCCGCGGGACAGGGAACGAGGATGAGGTCCTACGAGCAGTACTTC. The complete variable domain, with remaining parts taken from reference TRBV5-6 and TRBJ2-7, reads DAGVTQSPTHLIKTRGQQVTLRCSPKSGHDTVSWYQQALGQGPQFIFQYYEEEERQRGNFPDRFSGHQFPNYSSELNVNALLLGDSALYLCASSPAGQGTRMRSYEQYFGPGTRLTVT.

In nucleotides, the CDR3 is TGTGCTAGTGGCCAGGGGGATGTCGGGGGCTACACCTTC. Translation gives CASGQGDVGGYTF. The chain combines TRBV12-5 with TRBJ1-2; 7 bases map to TRBD1. The CDR3 spans 13 residues. V was pared by 6 bases and J by 8 bases, with 9 bases of the junction left unmatched. Germline CDR1 is LGHNT and CDR2 is FRNRAP.

V is TRBV7-3 and J is TRBJ1-2; D is perhaps TRBD1 (6 bases). The germline CDR1 and CDR2 sequences are SGHTA and FQGTGA. Trimming took off 2 bases at V and 5 bases at J, with 15 bases between the two ends. The CDR3 has 15 residues. The CDR3 region is CASSLSRQGKYGYTF. CDR3 sequence (DNA): TGTGCCAGCAGCTTATCCCGGCAGGGGAAATATGGCTACACCTTC.

The genes are TRBV19 and TRBJ1-2; D unclear. Trimming shortened V by 5 bases and J by 8 bases, and 18 bases separated the two germline ends. CDR1 and CDR2 from the germline V gene are LNHDA and SQIVND (reference sequence). The CDR3 loop spans 14 amino acids. The CDR3 nucleotides read TGTGCCAGTAGTGCCCGGACCCAACTAGACGGCTACACCTTC. Protein: CASSARTQLDGYTF.

This clone has only one observation. The V call is TRBV7-8, the J call TRBJ1-5, with D possibly matching TRBD1 (6 bases). Germline V lookup: CDR1 SGHVS, CDR2 FQNEAQ. This CDR3 has 18 amino acids. Trimming cost V 1 base and J 7 bases, with 23 bases left between them. The CDR3 DNA follows: TGTGCCAGCAGCTTAGGGGCCAACTACCGGGACAACAGGCAGCCCCAGCATTTT. It encodes CASSLGANYRDNRQPQHF.

This clone was picked up a small number of times. This sequence joins TRBV25-1 and TRBJ1-4; 10 bases match TRBD1. CDR1 is MGHDK and CDR2 is SYGVNS in the germline V gene. J gave up 4 bases and V 6 bases, and 2 bases lay outside the gene matches. The CDR3 is 14 residues long. The CDR3 coding sequence is TGTGCCAGCAGCCGGACAGGGGGTAATGAAAAACTGTTTTTT. This gives the protein CASSRTGGNEKLFF.

The chain combines TRBV6-5 with TRBJ2-7; 11 bases fit TRBD2. Germline CDR1 reads MNHEY; CDR2 reads SVGAGI. The CDR3 consists of 14 residues. V was clipped by 8 bases and J by 5 bases; unmatched bases: 8. CDR3 in DNA: TGTGCCAGCGGATACCTGACTAGCGGGAACGAGCAGTACTTC. This gives the protein CASGYLTSGNEQYF.

The V and J genes are TRBV10-3 and TRBJ2-1, with 9 bases that match TRBD2. V lost 3 bases to trimming and J lost 2 bases; unmatched junction nucleotides: 8. This CDR3 region has 17 residues. Germline V gives CDR1 ENHRY, CDR2 SYGVKD. The CDR3 reads CAISDLKGGGAYNEQFF. The CDR3 DNA sequence: TGTGCCATCAGTGACCTCAAGGGCGGGGGGGCCTACAATGAGCAGTTCTTC.

V and J are TRBV12-3 or TRBV12-4 and TRBJ2-5, with a possible D match to TRBD2 (5 bases). V gave up 0 bases and J gave up 5 bases, with 7 bases separating them. The CDR3 length is 13 residues. CDR3 nucleotide sequence: TGTGCCAGCAGTTTAGCGGGAGTCGAGACCCAGTACTTC. Protein: CASSLAGVETQYF.

This clone showed up just a few times. DNA of the CDR3: TGTGCCAGCAGCCCCGTCATCAGGGGCACCGGGGAGCTGTTTTTT. This encodes CASSPVIRGTGELFF. V gene TRBV5-6 combines with J gene TRBJ2-2, with D perhaps matching TRBD1 (6 bases). The CDR3 covers 15 residues. The germline CDR1 and CDR2 sequences are SGHDT and YYEEEE. The V and J ends lost 4 bases and 4 bases respectively, with 14 bases between them. The variable domain in full, completed from reference TRBV5-6 and TRBJ2-2, reads DAGVTQSPTHLIKTRGQQVTLRCSPKSGHDTVSWYQQALGQGPQFIFQYYEEEERQRGNFPDRFSGHQFPNYSSELNVNALLLGDSALYLCASSPVIRGTGELFFGEGSRLTVL.

The rearrangement links TRBV3-1 (or the pseudogene TRBV3-2) to TRBJ2-3, with a weak D call TRBD2 (6 bases). Deletions cut 2 bases from V and 0 bases from J, with 12 bases between. The germline V gene has CDR1 LGHDT and CDR2 YNNKEL (reference sequence). The CDR3 spans 16 residues. In DNA form, the CDR3 reads TGTGCCAGCAGCCAAACCCTAGGGACTAGCACAGATACGCAGTATTTT. This gives the protein CASSQTLGTSTDTQYF.

V gene TRBV2 combines with J gene TRBJ1-2; 9 bases match TRBD1. Germline CDR1 and CDR2: SNHLY and FYNNEI. The J segment lost 4 bases and the V segment lost 5 bases, leaving 5 bases of the junction unmatched. The CDR3 extends over 14 amino acids. Written as DNA, the CDR3 is TGTGCCAGCAGTCTGGACAGGGGCAGCTATGGCTACACCTTC. It is translated as CASSLDRGSYGYTF.

J is TRBJ2-5 and V is TRBV19; TRBD1 aligns across 7 bases. The germline V gene has CDR1 LNHDA and CDR2 SQIVND (reference sequence). The CDR3 is 15 amino acids. The junction had 13 bases not matched to a gene; V was cut back by 7 bases and J by 5 bases. The CDR3 nucleotides read TGTGCCAGTAAGGAAGAGGGGGCTGGATTGGAGACCCAGTACTTC. Amino acids: CASKEEGAGLETQYF.

V gene TRBV2 combines with J gene TRBJ2-1; D is uncertain. CDR1 and CDR2 (germline): SNHLY, FYNNEI. Trimming took 3 bases from V and 3 from J, leaving 9 bases between them. The CDR3 covers 14 residues. Here the CDR3 DNA reads TGTGCCAGCAGTGATCTCTACAGCTACAATGAGCAGTTCTTC. Encoded protein: CASSDLYSYNEQFF.

The CDR3 here is CASTEQLAGYNEQFF. In DNA, the CDR3 is TGTGCCAGCACGGAGCAACTAGCGGGCTACAATGAGCAGTTCTTC. V usage is TRBV7-2 and J usage is TRBJ2-1; TRBD2 matches at 9 bases. Germline V gives CDR1 SGHTA, CDR2 FQGNSA. V was pared by 7 bases and J by 3 bases, with 7 bases of the junction left unmatched. CDR3 size: 15 residues.

This sequence joins TRBV27 and TRBJ1-5; D not certain. CDR3 length: 17 amino acids. V gave up 4 bases and J gave up 2 bases, with 18 bases separating them. Germline loops: CDR1 MNHEY, CDR2 SMNVEV (reference sequence). The CDR3 DNA reads TGTGCCAGCAGTTCCCGACGGAGCCTGGCGGGCAATCAGCCCCAGCATTTT. Translated: CASSSRRSLAGNQPQHF.